Each of the 21 T cell receptor beta chains below was sequenced from the same sample in a study of T cell repertoires in cytomegalovirus infection. These receptors have no known antigen. TCRdb called the reads again in MiXCR, with one record for every CDR3 protein. The sample lists about 900,000 distinct CDR3 sequences, roughly 30% occurring once. This material consisted of cultured CD8+ T cells from PBMCs, taken from culture after CMV antigen stimulation. The origin of the receptors is a human donor in good health (CMV status not recorded). Some clones in this sample may be carry-over from other donors' samples.

The gene calls are TRBV19 and TRBJ1-2; D is unclear. Germline lookup yields CDR1 LNHDA and CDR2 SQIVND (reference sequence). The CDR3 runs 14 residues. V was trimmed by 2 bases and J by 3 bases, leaving 10 bases between them. This chain's CDR3 is CASSINVGYYGYTF. The CDR3 DNA reads as TGTGCCAGTAGTATAAATGTAGGGTACTATGGCTACACCTTC.

There are a few counts of this clonotype. The chain recombines TRBV6-1 with TRBJ1-5; D ambiguous. CDR1 and CDR2 (germline): MNHNS, SASEGT. The CDR3 runs 15 residues. V was trimmed by 7 bases and J by 3 bases, leaving 16 bases between them. The CDR3 DNA reads as TGTGCCAGCACCTCTAACCCGGGTCCCAATCAGCCCCAGCATTTT. Its protein is CASTSNPGPNQPQHF.

On this clonotype itself: One end of the junction fails to match germline, which may point to a read error. This chain uses TRBV12-3 or TRBV12-4 with TRBJ2-1; possible D gene TRBD2, 6 bases. The CDR3 length is 13 residues. The CDR3 is CTSGSSSYNEQFF. Written as DNA, the CDR3 is TGTACCAGCGGGTCGAGCTCCTACAATGAGCAGTTCTTC.

The rearrangement joins TRBV10-3 to TRBJ1-5; D may be TRBD1 (6 bases). Germline V lookup: CDR1 ENHRY, CDR2 SYGVKD. V was cut by 2 bases and J by 5 bases, with 13 bases left in between. The CDR3 consists of 15 residues. CDR3 in DNA: TGTGCCATCAGTGAGAAGGACAGCTGGGATCAGCCCCAGCATTTT. Translating it yields CAISEKDSWDQPQHF.

In its sample, this clonotype was seen many times. The V and J genes are TRBV7-9 and TRBJ2-5; D may match TRBD1 or TRBD2 (5 bases each). The ends were cut back, 6 bases at V and 4 bases at J, with 18 bases in the middle. CDR1 is SEHNR, CDR2 FQNEAQ, per germline (reference sequence). The CDR3 totals 15 residues. As DNA, the CDR3 is TGTGCCAGCAGTTTCCGGGGCAGGGTGATAGAGACCCAGTACTTC. This sequence encodes CASSFRGRVIETQYF.

This clonotype turned up a few times. The V and J genes are TRBV7-9 and TRBJ2-7; 9 nucleotides agree with TRBD2. The length of the CDR3 is 16 residues. CDR1 and CDR2 from the germline V gene are SEHNR and FQNEAQ (reference sequence). With V trimmed by 5 bases and J by 0 bases, 8 bases remained unmatched. In DNA, the CDR3 is TGTGCCAGCAGCCCCGAGGAGCGGGGGGCCTCCTACGAGCAGTACGTC. It is translated as CASSPEERGASYEQYV.

V usage is TRBV7-2 and J usage is TRBJ2-3, with D tentatively TRBD2 (5 bases). The germline V gene has CDR1 SGHTA and CDR2 FQGNSA. The CDR3 totals 14 residues. The ends were cut back, 5 bases at V and 6 bases at J, with 15 bases in the middle. The CDR3 loop is CASSLLSQRDTQYF. In DNA form, the CDR3 reads TGTGCCAGCAGCCTCCTCAGCCAGCGGGATACGCAGTATTTT.

V is TRBV5-5 and J is TRBJ2-7; 7 bases align to TRBD1. Trimming removed 7 bases from V and 4 bases from J; junction bases left unmatched: 8. This CDR3 has 13 amino acids. Germline V CDR1 and CDR2: SGHKS, YYEKEE (reference sequence). CDR3: CASLQTGIYEQYF. CDR3 DNA: TGTGCCAGCCTACAGACAGGGATTTACGAGCAGTACTTC.

Of note for this clonotype: A much larger clone differs by one base, so this may be a read error. The chain joins TRBV7-9 to TRBJ2-7, with no clear D. The CDR3 is 11 residues long. CDR1 and CDR2 from the germline V gene are SEHNR and FQNEAQ (reference sequence). CDR3: CASSRLRASDV. CDR3 sequence (DNA): TGTGCCAGCAGCCGTCTACGGGCGTCCGACGTC.

This clonotype has a count of ten or more. The chain uses TRBV12-3 or TRBV12-4 and TRBJ2-7, with 8 bases aligning to TRBD1. Trimming cost V 6 bases and J 7 bases; bases outside gene matches: 8. The CDR3 sequence is 13 residues long. The CDR3, as DNA: TGTGCCAGCAGGGAGACAGGGGCGGGAGAGCAGTACGTC. Translation: CASRETGAGEQYV.

This clonotype was detected a few times. This chain joins TRBV20-1 and TRBJ2-3; 8 bases are a match to TRBD2. This CDR3 region has 15 residues. V trimming: 1 base; J trimming: 8 bases; junction bases outside the gene matches: 11. Per the germline V gene, CDR1 is DFQATT and CDR2 is SNEGSKA (reference sequence). The CDR3 here is CSARGTSPSRGTQYF. CDR3 nucleotide sequence: TGCAGTGCTAGAGGGACTAGCCCTAGCCGGGGTACGCAGTATTTT.

The CDR3 DNA reads TGCGCCAGCAGCCAAGCTTCAGGGAACTCTGGAAACACCATATATTTT. Amino acids: CASSQASGNSGNTIYF. The chain recombines TRBV4-1 with TRBJ1-3, with D perhaps matching TRBD1 (5 bases). This CDR3 has 16 amino acids. The V end lost 1 base, the J end lost 0 bases, and 10 bases lay between the germline ends. The germline CDR1 and CDR2 sequences are MGHRA and YSYEKL.

The chain joins TRBV9 to TRBJ1-3, with D maybe TRBD1 (6 bases). CDR3 length: 17 amino acids. Trimming left V 4 bases short and J 0 bases short, with 17 bases between. Germline V lookup: CDR1 SGDLS, CDR2 YYNGEE. Here the CDR3 DNA reads TGTGCCAGCAGCCTGGAGCCGGGACAAAGCTCTGGAAACACCATATATTTT. The encoded protein is CASSLEPGQSSGNTIYF.

CDR3 residues: CSVPAAWGGYTF. The CDR3 DNA reads as TGCAGCGTCCCAGCCGCCTGGGGTGGCTACACCTTC. The V call is TRBV29-1, the J call TRBJ1-2, with D unclear. V lost 6 bases and J 7 bases, leaving 15 bases between the germline ends. The CDR3 is 12 amino acids. Per germline, CDR1 SQVTM and CDR2 ANQGSEA.

This clonotype was observed a handful of times. V and J are TRBV15 and TRBJ2-1, with D perhaps assigned TRBD1 or TRBD2 (6 bases each). CDR1 is LNHNV and CDR2 is YYDKDF in the germline V gene (reference sequence). This CDR3 spans 15 amino acids. The V gene lost 0 bases and the J gene lost 10 bases, with 16 bases spanning the gap. The CDR3 region is CATSRDGGSLGEQFF. The CDR3 region has the DNA TGTGCCACCAGCAGAGACGGGGGCAGCCTCGGCGAGCAGTTCTTC.

V and J are TRBV6-6 and TRBJ2-7; TRBD2 matches at 12 bases. The CDR3 runs to 17 residues. The J segment lost 3 bases and the V segment lost 5 bases, leaving 11 bases of the junction unmatched. The V gene's germline CDR1 is MNHNY and CDR2 SVGAGI (reference sequence). CDR3 DNA sequence: TGTGCCAGCAGTCCGACCCTTTCGGGACTAGCGGGCTACGAGCAGTACGTC. This encodes CASSPTLSGLAGYEQYV.

This clonotype was seen a few times. The DNA of the CDR3 is TGTGCCAGCAGTGAGGGACAGGGGAGGCCCTACGAGCAGTACTTC. This translates into CASSEGQGRPYEQYF. The chain is built from TRBV12-3 or TRBV12-4 and TRBJ2-7; 10 nucleotides align to TRBD1. Trimming cost V 5 bases and J 2 bases; bases outside gene matches: 6. The CDR3 length is 15 residues.

The chain is built from TRBV6-5 and TRBJ1-2; 7 bases are shared with TRBD1. V shed 6 bases and J 6 bases; nucleotides not matched to a gene: 4. The CDR3 extends over 12 amino acids. CDR1 and CDR2 from the germline V gene are MNHEY and SVGAGI. The CDR3 loop is CASRKGADGYTF. Here the CDR3 DNA reads TGTGCCAGCAGAAAGGGGGCGGATGGCTACACCTTC.

In its sample, this clonotype was seen a few times. This sequence joins TRBV27 and TRBJ2-6; TRBD1 is a possible D gene (6 bases). With 3 bases removed from V and 0 bases from J, the gap between germline ends came to 18 bases. Germline V gene sequence: CDR1 MNHEY, CDR2 SMNVEV (reference sequence). This CDR3 is 19 amino acids long. CDR3 sequence reads: CASSLRAGTFLSGANVLTF. In nucleotides, the CDR3 is TGTGCCAGCAGTTTGAGGGCCGGGACATTTCTCTCTGGGGCCAACGTCCTGACTTTC.

The J gene is TRBJ2-7, the V gene TRBV14; D is unclear. V dropped 1 base and J dropped 4 bases, with 5 bases sitting between them. Germline-derived CDR1 and CDR2 are SGHDN and FVKESK. The CDR3 consists of 12 residues. The DNA for the CDR3 is TGTGCCAGCAGCCAAGTGGGTTACGAGCAGTACTTC. It translates to CASSQVGYEQYF.

This sequence joins TRBV2 and TRBJ2-7; a possible D gene is TRBD1 (6 bases). V was trimmed by 6 bases and J by 0 bases, leaving 15 bases between them. There are 15 residues in the CDR3. Germline V gene sequence: CDR1 SNHLY, CDR2 FYNNEI. The CDR3 region has the DNA TGTGCCAGCAGGATTTACAGGGATCTCTCCTACGAGCAGTACTTC. Protein product: CASRIYRDLSYEQYF.